Listed here are 18 T cell receptor beta chains from one sample, sequenced in a study of blood T cell repertoires in COVID-19. Here immunoSEQ multiplex PCR was the method, and the copy in TCRdb shows in-frame clones only, minus some. The table includes 150,000 to 200,000 clones, 90% detected once. The sample consisted of peripheral blood. The receptors here all came from a man aged 55-75 years with active or convalescent COVID-19.

The chain uses TRBV19 and TRBJ2-2; TRBD2 is a possible D gene (6 bases). The CDR3 spans 16 residues. Germline V gene data show CDR1 as LNHDA and CDR2 as SQIVND (reference sequence). V dropped 5 bases and J dropped 0 bases, with 13 bases sitting between them. CDR3 protein: CASSPRGFPNTGELFF. The CDR3 DNA sequence: TGTGCCAGTAGTCCCCGGGGGTTTCCGAACACCGGGGAGCTGTTTTTT.

The V call is TRBV5-1, the J call TRBJ2-1, with a tentative D call TRBD1 (5 bases). Germline CDR1 SGHRS, CDR2 YFSETQ. This CDR3 region has 15 residues. The V gene lost 0 bases and the J gene lost 12 bases, with 19 bases spanning the gap. CDR3 sequence reads: CASSLDRVSQGRQFF. CDR3 nucleotide sequence: TGCGCCAGCAGCTTGGACCGGGTATCCCAGGGTAGGCAGTTCTTC.

The gene calls are TRBV3-1 (or the pseudogene TRBV3-2) and TRBJ1-2; the D gene is possibly TRBD1 (6 bases). This CDR3 is built from 14 residues. Germline CDR1 and CDR2: LGHDT and YNNKEL (reference sequence). The ends were cut back, 4 bases at V and 5 bases at J, with 14 bases in the middle. CDR3 bases: TGTGCCAGCAGCCTCCAGACAGGCCATTATGGCTACACCTTC. It yields the protein CASSLQTGHYGYTF.

This clone was observed a handful of times. This chain connects TRBV10-3 to TRBJ1-2; TRBD1 aligns across 9 bases. The junction had 7 bases not matched to a gene; V was cut back by 7 bases and J by 4 bases. The V gene's germline CDR1 is ENHRY and CDR2 SYGVKD. The CDR3 sequence is 14 residues long. The CDR3 protein is CAITGDREVYGYTF. Here the CDR3 DNA reads TGTGCCATCACTGGGGACAGGGAAGTCTATGGCTACACCTTC.

The chain carries TRBV2 and TRBJ2-7; TRBD2 might be the D (5 bases). Germline V CDR1 and CDR2: SNHLY, FYNNEI. This CDR3 spans 16 amino acids. Trimming stripped 0 bases from V and 4 bases from J, with 16 bases between. CDR3 protein: CASSEANPGIEYEQYF. CDR3 bases: TGTGCCAGCAGTGAAGCTAACCCCGGGATCGAGTACGAGCAGTACTTC. Complete variable domain (other parts from reference TRBV2 and TRBJ2-7): EPEVTQTPSHQVTQMGQEVILRCVPISNHLYFYWYRQILGQKVEFLVSFYNNEISEKSEIFDDQFSVERPDGSNFTLKIRSTKLEDSAMYFCASSEANPGIEYEQYFGPGTRLTVT.

The chain combines TRBV5-1 with TRBJ1-2; possible D gene TRBD1, 6 bases. Trimming removed 0 bases at V and 7 bases at J, with 10 bases between. This CDR3 has 13 amino acids. CDR1 and CDR2 from the germline V gene are SGHRS and YFSETQ. CDR3 nucleotides: TGCGCCAGCAGCTTGGGGTACAGGGTTGGCTACACCTTC. Amino acid sequence: CASSLGYRVGYTF.

The chain carries TRBV27 and TRBJ2-6, with TRBD1 matching 7 bases. Trimming removed 3 bases from V and 0 bases from J; junction bases left unmatched: 8. This CDR3 spans 18 amino acids. Germline V gene data show CDR1 as MNHEY and CDR2 as SMNVEV (reference sequence). The CDR3 sequence is CASSLGDSLYSGANVLTF. CDR3 coding DNA: TGTGCCAGCAGTTTGGGGGACAGCTTGTACTCTGGGGCCAACGTCCTGACTTTC.

This rearrangement joins TRBV5-1 to TRBJ1-3; weak D call: TRBD1 (5 bases). V was clipped by 2 bases and J by 4 bases, with 16 bases between them. Germline CDR1 reads SGHRS; CDR2 reads YFSETQ. The CDR3 is 16 amino acids. As DNA, the CDR3 is TGCGCCAGCAGCTTATCAGGGCCTAAATGGGGAAACACCATATATTTT. Translating it yields CASSLSGPKWGNTIYF.

The CDR3 spells CASSFTVNYGYTF. The DNA of the CDR3 is TGTGCCAGCAGTTTTACAGTTAACTATGGCTACACCTTC. The chain carries TRBV12-3 or TRBV12-4 and TRBJ1-2, with D unclear. V lost 3 bases and J 1 base, leaving 6 bases between the germline ends. CDR3 size: 13 residues.

This clone was counted a few times. V and J are TRBV5-6 and TRBJ1-6; D is perhaps TRBD1 (5 bases). Trimming shortened V by 0 bases and J by 5 bases, and 12 bases separated the two germline ends. In germline, CDR1 is SGHDT, CDR2 YYEEEE. There are 16 residues in the CDR3. For the CDR3, the DNA is TGTGCCAGCAGCTTGGCGGGGGGGGAGGATAATTCACCCCTCCACTTT. Residues: CASSLAGGEDNSPLHF.

The DNA for the CDR3 is TGCGCCAGCAGCCTAAGAACCAGCGGAGCGAACACCGGGGAGCTGTTTTTT. Encoded protein: CASSLRTSGANTGELFF. The V gene is TRBV4-1, the J gene TRBJ2-2, with D tentatively TRBD2 (5 bases). Germline V gene lookup returns CDR1 MGHRA and CDR2 YSYEKL. Deletions cut 4 bases from V and 0 bases from J, with 15 bases between. CDR3 length equals 17 residues.

The genes are TRBV28 and TRBJ2-3, with TRBD2 matching 7 bases. V dropped 8 bases and J dropped 6; count of bases not matched to a gene: 14. CDR1 and CDR2 from the germline V gene are MDHEN and SYDVKM. The CDR3 is 15 amino acids. CDR3 region: CASSSSGRARDTQYF. Written as DNA, the CDR3 is TGTGCCAGCTCCAGCTCAGGGAGGGCGAGGGATACGCAGTATTTT.

About this clone itself: One junction end does not reproduce the germline sequence, and a read error may be involved. This same CDR3 is encoded by further DNA sequences in the sample. J is TRBJ2-7 and V is TRBV5-1; D call uncertain. Looked up from germline, CDR1 is SGHRS and CDR2 is YFSETQ. There are 13 residues in the CDR3. The CDR3 DNA reads TGCGCCAGCAGCTTGGACTACTCCTACGAGCAATACTTC. Translation gives CASSLDYSYEQYF.

This clone appeared once. The chain uses TRBV28 and TRBJ1-1; D is unresolved. The CDR3 sequence is 16 residues long. The germline gives CDR1 MDHEN, CDR2 SYDVKM. V was trimmed by 4 bases and J by 2 bases, leaving 17 bases between them. CDR3 DNA: TGTGCCAGCAGTTCTTCTGGCCTAACTAGAAACACTGAAGCTTTCTTT. It encodes CASSSSGLTRNTEAFF.

V gene TRBV6-1 combines with J gene TRBJ1-4; 7 bases are shared with TRBD1. V lost 3 bases and J lost 10; bases outside the gene matches: 5. The CDR3 contains 13 residues. Germline V lookup: CDR1 MNHNS, CDR2 SASEGT. CDR3 amino acids: CASSDGAGGKLFF. CDR3 DNA: TGTGCCAGCAGTGACGGTGCAGGGGGAAAACTGTTTTTT.

V and J are TRBV2 and TRBJ2-5, with a weak D call TRBD1 (5 bases). Per the germline V gene, CDR1 is SNHLY and CDR2 is FYNNEI. This CDR3 has 14 residues. Trimming took off 5 bases at V and 6 bases at J, with 16 bases between the two ends. CDR3 sequence reads: CASSLAGSIKTQYF. CDR3 coding DNA: TGTGCCAGCAGTCTCGCAGGGTCAATAAAGACCCAGTACTTC.

The chain has TRBV11-2 and TRBJ1-3, with a weak D call TRBD1 (6 bases). The V and J ends lost 4 bases and 0 bases respectively, with 10 bases between them. This CDR3 is built from 15 residues. Germline V gives CDR1 SGHAT, CDR2 FQNNGV. CDR3 DNA: TGTGCCAGCAGCTCCACAGGGCACTCTGGAAACACCATATATTTT. Translating gives CASSSTGHSGNTIYF.

The CDR3 DNA sequence: TGCGCCAGCAGCTCGGTGACTTTAGGTAGCACAGATACGCAGTATTTT. It codes for CASSSVTLGSTDTQYF. The chain couples TRBV5-1 to TRBJ2-3; no definite D call. Germline CDR1 is SGHRS and CDR2 is YFSETQ. The CDR3 is 16 amino acids. Trimming took off 3 bases at V and 0 bases at J, with 14 bases between the two ends. Based on the CDR3 plus reference TRBV5-1 and TRBJ2-3, the full variable domain is KAGVTQTPRYLIKTRGQQVTLSCSPISGHRSVSWYQQTPGQGLQFLFEYFSETQRNKGNFPGRFSGRQFSNSRSEMNVSTLELGDSALYLCASSSVTLGSTDTQYFGPGTRLTVL.